Included here is one TCR beta chain sequence, with context. Its antigen remains unknown. V lost 7 bases and J lost 5, with 11 bases in between. The V gene's germline CDR1 is SGHVS and CDR2 FQNEAQ. The CDR3 covers 12 residues. The assay was immunoSEQ multiplex PCR, and TCRdb's table has in-frame clones only and misses some. The top ten hold over 3.5% of the sample, which has about 62,000 clones, approximately 81% seen once. The data are from a study of OX40 agonist ivuxolimab in advanced cancers. Study-wide context: Of mixed ages from about 23 to 85 and averaging 60 years, the group was about 86% male. It was permissible to have had prior anti-PD-1, anti-PD-L1 or anti-CTLA-4 therapy, and over 35% had some. Study-wide findings and caveats: On average, CD8+ T cells showed a greater number of expanded clones than CD4+.

The sequence was collected from an adult with an advanced solid tumor such as melanoma, head and neck, liver or kidney cancer. Sequenced here: CD4+ or CD8+ T cells sorted from blood, sampled in a trial of the OX40 agonist ivuxolimab. This chain uses TRBV7-8 with TRBJ2-5, with unresolved D. The CDR3, as DNA: TGTGCCAGCACCCAGGCTCGCGAGACCCAGTACTTC. It encodes CASTQARETQYF. The full variable domain, its missing parts supplied by reference TRBV7-8 and TRBJ2-5, is GAGVSQSPRYKVAKRGQDVALRCDPISGHVSLFWYQQALGQGPEFLTYFQNEAQLDKSGLPSDRFFAERPEGSVSTLKIQRTQQEDSAVYLCASTQARETQYFGPGTRLLVL.